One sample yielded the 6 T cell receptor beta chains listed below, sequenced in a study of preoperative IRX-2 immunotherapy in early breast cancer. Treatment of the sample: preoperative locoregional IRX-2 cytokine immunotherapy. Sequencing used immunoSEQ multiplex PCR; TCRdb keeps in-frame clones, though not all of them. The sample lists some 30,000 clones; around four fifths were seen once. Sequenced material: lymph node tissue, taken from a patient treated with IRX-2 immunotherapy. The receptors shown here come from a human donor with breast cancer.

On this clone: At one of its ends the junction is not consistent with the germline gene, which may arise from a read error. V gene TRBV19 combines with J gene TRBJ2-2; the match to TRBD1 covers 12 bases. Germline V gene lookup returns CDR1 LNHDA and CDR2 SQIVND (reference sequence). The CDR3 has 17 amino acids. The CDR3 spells CASSRSGTGGNNGELFF. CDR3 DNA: TGTGCCAGTAGTAGATCCGGGACAGGGGGCAACAACGGGGAGCTGTTTTTT. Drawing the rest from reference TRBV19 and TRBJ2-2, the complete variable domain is DGGITQSPKYLFRKEGQNVTLSCEQNLNHDAMYWYRQDPGQGLRLIYYSQIVNDFQKGDIAEGYSVSREKKESFPLTVTSAQKNPTAFYLCASSRSGTGGNNGELFFGEGSRLTVL.

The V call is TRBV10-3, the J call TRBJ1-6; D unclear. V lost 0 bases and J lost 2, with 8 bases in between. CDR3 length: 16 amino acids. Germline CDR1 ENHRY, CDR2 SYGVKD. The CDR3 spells CAISESGGPYNSPLHF. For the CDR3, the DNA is TGTGCCATCAGTGAGTCGGGAGGGCCCTATAATTCACCCCTCCACTTT.

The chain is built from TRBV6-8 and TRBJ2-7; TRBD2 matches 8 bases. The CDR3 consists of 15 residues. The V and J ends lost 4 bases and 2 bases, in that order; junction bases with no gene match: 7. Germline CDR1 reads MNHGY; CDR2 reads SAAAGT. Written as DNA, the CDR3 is TGTGCCAGCAGTTTCTCGGGAGGGAACCCCTACGAGCAGTACTTC. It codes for CASSFSGGNPYEQYF.

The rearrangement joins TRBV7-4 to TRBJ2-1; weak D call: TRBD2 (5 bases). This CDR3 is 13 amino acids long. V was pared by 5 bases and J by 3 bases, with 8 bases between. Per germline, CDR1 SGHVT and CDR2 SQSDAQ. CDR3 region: CASSRTVYNEQFF. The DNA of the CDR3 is TGTGCCAGCAGCCGGACTGTCTACAATGAGCAGTTCTTC.

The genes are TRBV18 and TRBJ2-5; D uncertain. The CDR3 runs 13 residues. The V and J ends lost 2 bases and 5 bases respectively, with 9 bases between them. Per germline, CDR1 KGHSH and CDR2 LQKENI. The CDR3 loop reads CASSPGFEETQYF. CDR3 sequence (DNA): TGTGCCAGCTCACCAGGGTTCGAGGAGACCCAGTACTTC.

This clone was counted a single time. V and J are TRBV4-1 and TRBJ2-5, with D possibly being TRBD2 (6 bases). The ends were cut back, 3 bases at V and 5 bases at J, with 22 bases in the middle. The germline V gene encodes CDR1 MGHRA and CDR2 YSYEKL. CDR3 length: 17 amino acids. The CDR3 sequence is CASSHDRGTPRGETQYF. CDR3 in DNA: TGCGCCAGCAGCCATGATCGGGGGACTCCCCGGGGGGAGACCCAGTACTTC.